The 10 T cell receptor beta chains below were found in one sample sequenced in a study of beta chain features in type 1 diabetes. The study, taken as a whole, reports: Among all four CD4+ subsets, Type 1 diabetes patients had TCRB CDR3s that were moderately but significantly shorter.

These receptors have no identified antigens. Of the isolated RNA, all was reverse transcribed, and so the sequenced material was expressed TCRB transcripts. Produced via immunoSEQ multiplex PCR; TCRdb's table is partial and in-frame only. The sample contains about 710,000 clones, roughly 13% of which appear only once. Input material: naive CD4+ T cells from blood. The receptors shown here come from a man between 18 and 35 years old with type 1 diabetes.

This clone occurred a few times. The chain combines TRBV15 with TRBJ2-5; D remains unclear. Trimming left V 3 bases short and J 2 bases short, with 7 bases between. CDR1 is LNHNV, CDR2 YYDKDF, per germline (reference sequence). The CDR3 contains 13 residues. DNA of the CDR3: TGTGCCACCAGCAGGGACCTACAAGAGACCCAGTACTTC. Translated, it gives CATSRDLQETQYF.

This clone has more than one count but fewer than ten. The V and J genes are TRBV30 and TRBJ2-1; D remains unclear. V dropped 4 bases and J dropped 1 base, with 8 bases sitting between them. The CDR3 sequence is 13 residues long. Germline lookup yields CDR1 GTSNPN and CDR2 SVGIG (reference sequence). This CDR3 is CAWNAQSYNEQFF. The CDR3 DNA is TGTGCCTGGAACGCGCAGTCCTACAATGAGCAGTTCTTC.

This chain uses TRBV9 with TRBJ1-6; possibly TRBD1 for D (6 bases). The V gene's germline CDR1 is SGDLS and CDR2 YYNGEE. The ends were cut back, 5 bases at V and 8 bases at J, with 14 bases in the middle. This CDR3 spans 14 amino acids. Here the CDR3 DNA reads TGTGCCAGCAGTACAGGGAACGGTGATTCACCCCTCCACTTT. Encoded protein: CASSTGNGDSPLHF.

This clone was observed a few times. The DNA for the CDR3 is TGCGCCAGCAGCCAAGGTCTTGGCAGGGGAACAGCCGGGGAGCTGTTTTTT. It codes for CASSQGLGRGTAGELFF. The V call is TRBV4-3, the J call TRBJ2-2; maybe TRBD1 (6 bases). V gave up 1 base and J gave up 6 bases, with 18 bases separating them. CDR1 LGHNA and CDR2 YSLEER come from the germline V gene. The CDR3 extends over 17 amino acids.

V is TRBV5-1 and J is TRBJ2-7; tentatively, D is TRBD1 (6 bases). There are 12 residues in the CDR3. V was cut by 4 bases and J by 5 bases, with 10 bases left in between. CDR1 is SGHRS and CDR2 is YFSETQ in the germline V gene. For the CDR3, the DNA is TGCGCCAGCAGCCCACAGGGTAACGAGCAGTACTTC. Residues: CASSPQGNEQYF.

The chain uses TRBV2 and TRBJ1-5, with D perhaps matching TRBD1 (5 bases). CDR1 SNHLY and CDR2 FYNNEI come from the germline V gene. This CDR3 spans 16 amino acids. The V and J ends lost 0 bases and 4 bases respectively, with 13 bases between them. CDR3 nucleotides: TGTGCCAGCAGTGAAGCGTTGGGAGCAGGGAATCAGCCCCAGCATTTT. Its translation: CASSEALGAGNQPQHF.

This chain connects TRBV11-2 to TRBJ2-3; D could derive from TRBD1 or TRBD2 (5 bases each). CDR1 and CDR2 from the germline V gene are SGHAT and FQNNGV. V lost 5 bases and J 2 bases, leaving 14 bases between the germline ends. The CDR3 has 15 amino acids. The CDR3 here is CASSRKDGTTDTQYF. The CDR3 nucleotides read TGTGCCAGCAGCCGAAAAGACGGGACCACAGATACGCAGTATTTT.

The CDR3 is CASRDIANTGELFF. Written as DNA, the CDR3 is TGTGCCAGCCGGGACATCGCGAACACCGGGGAGCTGTTTTTT. This chain links TRBV7-9 with TRBJ2-2; perhaps TRBD1 as D (6 bases). Germline V gene lookup returns CDR1 SEHNR and CDR2 FQNEAQ (reference sequence). The V end lost 8 bases, the J end lost 0 bases, and 10 bases lay between the germline ends. The CDR3 extends over 14 amino acids.

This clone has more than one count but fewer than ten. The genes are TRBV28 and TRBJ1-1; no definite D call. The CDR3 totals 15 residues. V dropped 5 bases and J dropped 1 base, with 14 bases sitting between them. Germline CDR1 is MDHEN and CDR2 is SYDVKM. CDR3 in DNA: TGTGCCAGCAGTCCCCCGGGCACACCGAACACTGAAGCTTTCTTT. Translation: CASSPPGTPNTEAFF.

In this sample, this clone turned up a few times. The CDR3 bases are TGTGCCCTAATAGGCAGCGAACTCATGAACACTGAAGCTTTCTTT. It translates to CALIGSELMNTEAFF. The chain employs TRBV30 and TRBJ1-1; no definite D call. Germline values: CDR1 GTSNPN, CDR2 SVGIG (reference sequence). This CDR3 has 15 amino acids. Trimming left V 8 bases short and J 0 bases short, with 19 bases between.